Below, 17 T cell receptor beta chains from the same sample are listed, as sequenced in a study of spatial heterogeneity in lung cancer. Time point meaning: blood at routine non-recurrence follow-up after resection. TCRdb reanalysed the 5' RACE reads using MiXCR and keeps one entry per CDR3 protein. The sample gives fewer than 100,000 distinct CDR3 sequences, roughly a fifth of which show up once; 20% to 25% is in the top ten. Sample: PBMCs, taken at follow-up. The receptors were sampled from a male donor with early-stage non-small cell lung cancer.

This chain links TRBV20-1 with TRBJ2-3, with 7 bases matching TRBD1. In germline, CDR1 is DFQATT, CDR2 SNEGSKA (reference sequence). The CDR3 runs 13 residues. The trim removed 6 bases at V and 6 bases at J, leaving 9 bases unmatched. The CDR3 loop reads CSASQGVPDTQYF. The CDR3 nucleotides are TGCAGTGCAAGTCAGGGGGTCCCCGATACGCAGTATTTT.

The chain employs TRBV4-1 and TRBJ1-1; a weak D match, TRBD1 (6 bases). CDR3 size: 16 residues. CDR1 is MGHRA, CDR2 YSYEKL, per germline. V lost 0 bases, J lost 4 bases, and 15 bases lay in between. The CDR3 coding sequence is TGCGCCAGCAGCCAAGATTATGGGGGCGCGGGCACTGAAGCTTTCTTT. Translation gives CASSQDYGGAGTEAFF.

The rearrangement links TRBV6-1 to TRBJ2-7, with D possibly matching TRBD1 (6 bases). The V gene's germline CDR1 is MNHNS and CDR2 SASEGT. V lost 6 bases and J 5 bases, leaving 14 bases between the germline ends. The length of the CDR3 is 13 residues. CDR3: CASRGTWNDEQYF. CDR3 nucleotides: TGTGCCAGCAGGGGGACATGGAACGACGAGCAGTACTTC.

Written as DNA, the CDR3 is TGCGCCAGCAGCTTGCAGCGGGGTAGCACAGATACGCAGTATTTT. Translated, it gives CASSLQRGSTDTQYF. The chain carries TRBV5-1 and TRBJ2-3, with 7 bases aligning to TRBD2. CDR3 length: 15 amino acids. The germline V gene has CDR1 SGHRS and CDR2 YFSETQ. V gave up 1 base and J gave up 0 bases; unmatched junction bases: 2.

This clonotype was detected only a few times. The gene calls are TRBV11-2 and TRBJ2-1, with TRBD2 matching 7 bases. The V and J ends lost 5 bases and 6 bases, in that order; junction bases with no gene match: 16. The germline gives CDR1 SGHAT, CDR2 FQNNGV. CDR3 length: 17 residues. CDR3 residues: CASSPPTGGKASNEQFF. For the CDR3, the DNA is TGTGCCAGCAGCCCTCCGACGGGGGGAAAGGCGTCCAATGAGCAGTTCTTC.

The CDR3 DNA reads TGTGCCAACAATTTTGCGGGAGGTTTCAAGCAGTACTTC. Translated, it gives CANNFAGGFKQYF. V usage is TRBV6-5 and J usage is TRBJ2-7; 8 bases agree with TRBD2. The CDR3 is 13 amino acids. V shed 10 bases, J shed 8 bases, and the junction held 13 bases outside the gene matches. Germline CDR1 is MNHEY and CDR2 is SVGAGI.

The J gene is TRBJ2-1, the V gene TRBV27; D uncertain. V lost 1 base and J lost 7, with 8 bases in between. Germline CDR1 is MNHEY and CDR2 is SMNVEV (reference sequence). This CDR3 has 13 residues. The CDR3 coding sequence is TGTGCCAGCAGTTTATTGTCCCGAAATGAGCAGTTCTTC. Translating gives CASSLLSRNEQFF.

This clonotype occurred a few times. The chain uses TRBV4-3 and TRBJ2-2; a possible D gene is TRBD1 (5 bases). Germline lookup yields CDR1 LGHNA and CDR2 YSLEER. V was shortened by 0 bases and J by 5 bases, with 10 bases between the two germline ends. This CDR3 comprises 15 residues. CDR3 nucleotide sequence: TGCGCCAGCAGCCAAGAGAGCCAGGGAACCGGGGAGCTGTTTTTT. Protein: CASSQESQGTGELFF.

There are many counts of this clonotype. The V and J genes are TRBV9 and TRBJ2-3; 12 bases map to TRBD2. Germline lookup yields CDR1 SGDLS and CDR2 YYNGEE. The CDR3 sequence is 18 residues long. V lost 0 bases to trimming and J lost 4 bases; unmatched junction nucleotides: 9. For the CDR3, the DNA is TGTGCCAGCAGCGTAGCTACGTCTAGCGGGGGGGCATCAGATACGCAGTATTTT. It translates to CASSVATSSGGASDTQYF.

The chain couples TRBV6-1 to TRBJ2-1; TRBD2 agrees at 8 bases. Germline V gene data show CDR1 as MNHNS and CDR2 as SASEGT. The CDR3 spans 17 residues. The V gene end was trimmed by 2 bases and the J gene end by 0 bases; junction bases not matched to a gene: 6. The CDR3 coding sequence is TGTGCCAGCAGTGAACTAGCGGGCTCGCGCTCCTACAATGAGCAGTTCTTC. Protein: CASSELAGSRSYNEQFF.

This chain uses TRBV4-3 with TRBJ2-2; D gene ambiguous. From germline, CDR1 is LGHNA and CDR2 YSLEER. Deletions cut 0 bases from V and 6 bases from J, with 5 bases between. There are 13 residues in the CDR3. CDR3 protein: CASSQDRAGELFF. CDR3 coding DNA: TGCGCCAGCAGCCAAGATAGGGCCGGGGAGCTGTTTTTT.

The chain links TRBV19 to TRBJ1-5; D unresolved. The V and J ends lost 10 bases and 0 bases respectively, with 16 bases between them. The CDR3 is made up of 15 amino acids. Per the germline V gene, CDR1 is LNHDA and CDR2 is SQIVND (reference sequence). The CDR3 loop reads CATEVWGYSNQPQHF. CDR3 DNA sequence: TGTGCCACCGAAGTTTGGGGATATAGCAATCAGCCCCAGCATTTT.

This chain joins TRBV29-1 and TRBJ2-3, with TRBD2 matching over 7 bases. CDR3 length equals 13 residues. Germline trimming cut 8 bases from V and 3 bases from J; bases unmatched to any gene: 8. The V gene's germline CDR1 is SQVTM and CDR2 ANQGSEA. This CDR3 is CSYAGGSTDTQYF. CDR3 nucleotides: TGCAGCTACGCCGGGGGGTCGACAGATACGCAGTATTTT.

The V call is TRBV5-1, the J call TRBJ2-7; 8 bases are a match to TRBD1. With V trimmed by 3 bases and J by 2 bases, 10 bases remained unmatched. The CDR3 totals 16 residues. Germline CDR1 reads SGHRS; CDR2 reads YFSETQ. The chain's CDR3 is CASSSGQGSVTYEQYF. CDR3 nucleotide sequence: TGCGCCAGCAGCTCTGGACAGGGTTCGGTAACCTACGAGCAGTACTTC.

This clonotype turned up a few times. The genes are TRBV3-1 and TRBJ2-4, with TRBD2 matching 8 bases. This CDR3 has 15 residues. Trimming took 0 bases from V and 12 from J; bases not matched to a gene: 10. Germline V gives CDR1 LGHDT, CDR2 YNNKEL (reference sequence). CDR3 sequence reads: CASSQDPGGRPPQYF. CDR3 coding DNA: TGTGCCAGCAGCCAAGACCCCGGCGGGAGGCCCCCTCAGTACTTC. The entire variable domain, with the rest obtained from reference TRBV3-1 and TRBJ2-4, is as follows: DTAVSQTPKYLVTQMGNDKSIKCEQNLGHDTMYWYKQDSKKFLKIMFSYNNKELIINETVPNRFSPKSPDKAHLNLHINSLELGDSAVYFCASSQDPGGRPPQYFGAGTRLSVL.

This clonotype has a count of ten or more. The chain is built from TRBV19 and TRBJ1-3; 8 nucleotides agree with TRBD1. CDR3 length: 14 residues. Germline V lookup: CDR1 LNHDA, CDR2 SQIVND (reference sequence). J was trimmed by 8 bases and V by 6 bases; bases with no gene match: 9. DNA for the CDR3: TGTGCCAGTAGCCCGGACAGGGACGAAGACACCATATATTTT. This encodes CASSPDRDEDTIYF.

The V gene is TRBV7-8, the J gene TRBJ2-5; D remains unclear. Germline CDR1 reads SGHVS; CDR2 reads FQNEAQ. V shed 1 base and J shed 4 bases, with 13 bases lying between them. CDR3 length: 15 amino acids. CDR3 protein: CASSLVRWGVETQYF. As DNA, the CDR3 is TGTGCCAGCAGCTTAGTTCGTTGGGGTGTAGAGACCCAGTACTTC.